The present entry profiles one TCR beta chain with its context. The CDR3 runs to 13 residues. Per the germline V gene, CDR1 is MDHEN and CDR2 is SYDVKM. Unmatched junction bases numbered 7, after V lost 10 bases and J lost 4 bases. The data belong to a study of tumor-infiltrating lymphocytes in primary liver carcinoma. With a constant-region primer, TCR beta cDNA was made from approximately 520 ng of total RNA. ARM-PCR, slightly modified, supplied the TCR beta libraries through three nested multiplex PCR rounds. Use of TRBV1-TRBV30 forward primers with a C-beta reverse primer characterized the first two PCR rounds, which lasted nine to eleven cycles each. TCRdb fed the multiplex PCR reads into MiXCR, producing one record per CDR3 protein. The table has approximately 310,000 distinct CDR3 sequences, roughly two thirds seen once; the top ten hold roughly 8.9%. Germline DNA was extracted too, while blood RNA derived from unsorted whole blood.

V gene TRBV28 combines with J gene TRBJ1-5, with 7 bases that match TRBD1. This TCR derives from a man aged 35-49 years with primary liver carcinoma and hepatitis B virus infection. The sample was peripheral blood. The CDR3 DNA sequence: TGTGCCAACAGGGAACAGGGGAATCAGCCCCAGCATTTT. Its protein product is CANREQGNQPQHF.